This record covers a single T cell receptor (beta chain). This sample was included in a study of T cell changes during pregnancy in multiple sclerosis. Clones were read by immunoSEQ multiplex PCR, and TCRdb kept only the in-frame ones, dropping some. This sample has more than 55,000 clones; about 93% occur once, and the top ten carry around 1.6%. Germline V gene sequence: CDR1 SGHRS, CDR2 YFSETQ. This CDR3 is 14 amino acids long. After removal of 4 bases from V and 12 bases from J, the junction contained 11 bases not matched to a gene. The specimen comprised peripheral blood, sampled in the first trimester of pregnancy. V gene TRBV5-1 combines with J gene TRBJ1-4, with 8 positions matching TRBD1. The TCR originated in a female donor in good health, enrolled as a control in a pregnancy study. CDR3 nucleotide sequence: TGCGCCAGCAGCCCGGACAGGGTGGACGCGGAACTGTTTTTT. Encoded protein: CASSPDRVDAELFF.